The TCR beta chain described here comes from a study of response to subunit inactivated influenza vaccine. Via MiXCR, TCRdb re-called the RT-PCR reads, giving one row per CDR3 protein. The sample gives about 170,000 distinct CDR3 sequences, less than 15% of which show up once; 25% to 30% is in the top ten. CDR1 is SGHVS, CDR2 FNYEAQ, per germline. This CDR3 has 15 amino acids. V gave up 3 bases and J gave up 0 bases; unmatched junction bases: 4. This sample also belongs to another study, concerning T cells expressing NK-cell markers. From that study: The authors generated TCR beta cDNA through 5'RACE template switching with UMIs. In a group of about six donors, dominant NKG2C+ clonotypes represented roughly 1.0-7.5% of CD8+ T cells.

The chain recombines TRBV7-6 with TRBJ2-5, with 7 nucleotides matching TRBD2. The sample here was CD8+ T cells sorted from PBMCs, taken 11 to 12 days after vaccination. The receptor's source is a man aged 50 to 59 who received an inactivated influenza vaccine. CDR3 sequence: CASSFLAGHQETQYF. CDR3 sequence (DNA): TGTGCCAGCAGCTTTTTAGCGGGCCACCAAGAGACCCAGTACTTC. Using reference TRBV7-6 and TRBJ2-5 for the parts outside the CDR3, the full variable domain is GAGVSQSPRYKVTKRGQDVALRCDPISGHVSLYWYRQALGQGPEFLTYFNYEAQQDKSGLPNDRFSAERPEGSISTLTIQRTEQRDSAMYRCASSFLAGHQETQYFGPGTRLLVL.